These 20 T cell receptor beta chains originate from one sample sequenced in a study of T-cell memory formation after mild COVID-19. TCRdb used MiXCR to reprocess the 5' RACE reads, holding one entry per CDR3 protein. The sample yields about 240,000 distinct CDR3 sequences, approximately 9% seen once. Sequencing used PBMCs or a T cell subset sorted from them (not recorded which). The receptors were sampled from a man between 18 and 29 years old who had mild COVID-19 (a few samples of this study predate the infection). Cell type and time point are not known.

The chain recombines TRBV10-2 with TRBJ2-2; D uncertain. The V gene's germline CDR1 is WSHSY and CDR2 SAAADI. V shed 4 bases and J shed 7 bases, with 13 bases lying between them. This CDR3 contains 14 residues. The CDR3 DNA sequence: TGCGCCAGCAGTGGGGCCCTACTCGTCGGGGAGCTGTTTTTT. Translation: CASSGALLVGELFF.

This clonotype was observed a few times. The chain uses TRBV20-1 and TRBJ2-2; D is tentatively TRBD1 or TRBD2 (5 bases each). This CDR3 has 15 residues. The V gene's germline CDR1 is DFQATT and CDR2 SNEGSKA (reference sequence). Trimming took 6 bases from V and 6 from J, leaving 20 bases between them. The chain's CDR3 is CSATKAGWGSGELFF. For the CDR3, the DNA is TGCAGTGCCACCAAGGCAGGGTGGGGGTCCGGGGAGCTGTTTTTT.

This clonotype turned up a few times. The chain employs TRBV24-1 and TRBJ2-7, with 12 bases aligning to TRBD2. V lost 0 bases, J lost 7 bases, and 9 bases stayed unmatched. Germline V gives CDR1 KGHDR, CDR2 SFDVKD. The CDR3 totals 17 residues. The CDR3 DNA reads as TGTGCCACCAGTGATTTGCCGATGACTAGCGGGGGTCAAGAGCAGTACGTC. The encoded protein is CATSDLPMTSGGQEQYV.

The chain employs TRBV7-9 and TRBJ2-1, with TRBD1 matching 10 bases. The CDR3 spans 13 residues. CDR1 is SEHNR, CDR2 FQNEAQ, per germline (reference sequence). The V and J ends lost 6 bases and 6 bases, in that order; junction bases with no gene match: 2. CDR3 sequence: CASRWTGGNEQFF. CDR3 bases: TGTGCCAGCAGGTGGACAGGGGGCAATGAGCAGTTCTTC. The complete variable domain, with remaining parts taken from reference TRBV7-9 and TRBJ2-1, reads DTGVSQNPRHKITKRGQNVTFRCDPISEHNRLYWYRQTLGQGPEFLTYFQNEAQLEKSRLLSDRFSAERPKGSFSTLEIQRTEQGDSAMYLCASRWTGGNEQFFGPGTRLTVL.

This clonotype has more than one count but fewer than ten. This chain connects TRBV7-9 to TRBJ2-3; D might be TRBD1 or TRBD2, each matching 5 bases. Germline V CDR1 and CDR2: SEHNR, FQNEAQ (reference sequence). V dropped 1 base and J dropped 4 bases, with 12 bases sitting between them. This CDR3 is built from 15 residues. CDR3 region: CASSLVVRGPDTQYF. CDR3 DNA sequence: TGTGCCAGCAGCTTAGTTGTTCGGGGACCAGATACGCAGTATTTT.

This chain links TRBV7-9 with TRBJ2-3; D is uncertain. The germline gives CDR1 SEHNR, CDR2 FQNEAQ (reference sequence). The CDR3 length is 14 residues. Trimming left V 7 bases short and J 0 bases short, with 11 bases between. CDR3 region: CASIPRVSTDTQYF. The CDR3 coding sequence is TGTGCCAGCATCCCTCGGGTCAGCACAGATACGCAGTATTTT.

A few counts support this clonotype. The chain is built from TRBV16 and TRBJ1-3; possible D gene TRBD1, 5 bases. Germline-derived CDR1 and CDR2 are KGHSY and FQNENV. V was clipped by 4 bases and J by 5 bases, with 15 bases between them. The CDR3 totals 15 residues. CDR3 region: CASSPGRGFRNTIYF. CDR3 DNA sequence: TGTGCCAGCAGCCCTGGCCGGGGGTTCAGAAACACCATATATTTT.

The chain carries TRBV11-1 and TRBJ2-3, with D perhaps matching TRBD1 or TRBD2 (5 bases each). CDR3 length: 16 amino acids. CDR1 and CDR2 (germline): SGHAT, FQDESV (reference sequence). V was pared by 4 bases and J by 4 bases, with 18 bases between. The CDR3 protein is CASSSGGTSGADTQYF. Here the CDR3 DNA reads TGTGCCAGCAGCTCCGGTGGGACCTCTGGGGCAGATACGCAGTATTTT.

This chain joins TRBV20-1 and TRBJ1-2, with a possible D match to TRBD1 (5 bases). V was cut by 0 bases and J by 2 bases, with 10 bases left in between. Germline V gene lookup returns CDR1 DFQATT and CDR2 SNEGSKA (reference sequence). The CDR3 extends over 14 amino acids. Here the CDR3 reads CSARESEGNYGYTF. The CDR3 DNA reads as TGCAGTGCTAGAGAATCCGAGGGGAACTATGGCTACACCTTC.

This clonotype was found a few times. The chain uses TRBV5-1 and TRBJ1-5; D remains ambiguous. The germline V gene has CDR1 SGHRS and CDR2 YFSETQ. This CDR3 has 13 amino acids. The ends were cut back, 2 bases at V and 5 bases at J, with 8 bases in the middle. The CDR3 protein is CASSFSPDQPQHF. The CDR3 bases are TGCGCCAGCAGCTTTTCCCCTGATCAGCCCCAGCATTTT.

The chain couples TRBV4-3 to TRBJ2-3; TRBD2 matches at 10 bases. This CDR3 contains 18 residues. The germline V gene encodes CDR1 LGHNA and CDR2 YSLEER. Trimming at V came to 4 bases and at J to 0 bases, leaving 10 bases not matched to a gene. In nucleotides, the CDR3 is TGCGCCAGCAGCCGCTATAGCGGGGGGACCGCTAGCACAGATACGCAGTATTTT. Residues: CASSRYSGGTASTDTQYF.

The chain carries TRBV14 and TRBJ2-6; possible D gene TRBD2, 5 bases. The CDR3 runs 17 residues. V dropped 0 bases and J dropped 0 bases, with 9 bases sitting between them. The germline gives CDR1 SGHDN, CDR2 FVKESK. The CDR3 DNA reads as TGTGCCAGCAGCCAAGAAGTACTAGGCTCTGGGGCCAACGTCCTGACTTTC. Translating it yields CASSQEVLGSGANVLTF. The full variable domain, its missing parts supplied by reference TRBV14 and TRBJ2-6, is EAGVTQFPSHSVIEKGQTVTLRCDPISGHDNLYWYRRVMGKEIKFLLHFVKESKQDESGMPNNRFLAERTGGTYSTLKVQPAELEDSGVYFCASSQEVLGSGANVLTFGAGSRLTVL.

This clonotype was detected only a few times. In DNA form, the CDR3 reads TGTGCCAGTAGTGCGGGACAGGTTAACACCGGGGAGCTGTTTTTT. It codes for CASSAGQVNTGELFF. This chain uses TRBV19 with TRBJ2-2; 8 nucleotides agree with TRBD1. J was trimmed by 2 bases and V by 5 bases; bases with no gene match: 4. Germline CDR1 LNHDA, CDR2 SQIVND (reference sequence). The CDR3 spans 15 residues.

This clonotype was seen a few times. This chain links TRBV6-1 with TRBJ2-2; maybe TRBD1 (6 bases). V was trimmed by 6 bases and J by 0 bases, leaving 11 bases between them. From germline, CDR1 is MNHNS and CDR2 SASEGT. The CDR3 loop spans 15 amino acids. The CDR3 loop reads CASRPGHSNTGELFF. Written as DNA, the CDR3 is TGTGCCAGCAGACCGGGACACTCGAACACCGGGGAGCTGTTTTTT.

CDR3 in DNA: TGTGCCAGCAGCCCGTGGAGGGACGGGATCCCCCGCGCAGATACGCAGTATTTT. It is translated as CASSPWRDGIPRADTQYF. V and J are TRBV11-2 and TRBJ2-3; D perhaps matches TRBD2 (6 bases). The CDR3 has 18 amino acids. Germline V gives CDR1 SGHAT, CDR2 FQNNGV. Between the trimmed V and J ends, which lost 5 bases and 4 bases, there was a span of 25 bases.

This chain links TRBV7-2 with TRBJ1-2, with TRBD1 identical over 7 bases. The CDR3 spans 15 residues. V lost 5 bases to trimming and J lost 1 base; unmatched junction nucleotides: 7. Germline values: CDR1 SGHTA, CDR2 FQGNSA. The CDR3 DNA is TGTGCCAGCAGCCCGGACAGGTCCAATAACTATGGCTACACCTTC. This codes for CASSPDRSNNYGYTF.

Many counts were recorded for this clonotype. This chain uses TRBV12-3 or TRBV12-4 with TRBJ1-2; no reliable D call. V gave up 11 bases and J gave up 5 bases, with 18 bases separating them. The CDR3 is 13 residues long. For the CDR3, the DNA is TGTGCCTTGCGGTTGGGGTTGGCGTATGGCTACACCTTC. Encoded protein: CALRLGLAYGYTF.

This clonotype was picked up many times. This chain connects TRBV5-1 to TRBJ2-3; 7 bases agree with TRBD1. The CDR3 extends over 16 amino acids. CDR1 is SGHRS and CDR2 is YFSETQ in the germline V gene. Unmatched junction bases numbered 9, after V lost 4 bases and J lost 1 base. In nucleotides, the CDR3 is TGCGCCAGCAGCCCCATCAGGGACAGCCGCACAGATACGCAGTATTTT. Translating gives CASSPIRDSRTDTQYF.

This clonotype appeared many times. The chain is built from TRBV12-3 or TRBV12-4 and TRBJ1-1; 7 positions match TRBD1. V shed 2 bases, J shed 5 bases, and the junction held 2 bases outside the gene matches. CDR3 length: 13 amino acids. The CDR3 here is CASSLPGGTEAFF. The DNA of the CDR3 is TGTGCCAGCAGTTTACCAGGGGGGACTGAAGCTTTCTTT.

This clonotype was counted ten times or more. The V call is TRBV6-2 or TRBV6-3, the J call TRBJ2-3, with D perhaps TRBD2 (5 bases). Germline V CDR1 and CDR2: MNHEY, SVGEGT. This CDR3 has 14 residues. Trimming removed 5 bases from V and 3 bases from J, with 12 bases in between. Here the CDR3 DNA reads TGTGCCAGCAGTGATTTTTTAGCGACAGATACGCAGTATTTT. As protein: CASSDFLATDTQYF.